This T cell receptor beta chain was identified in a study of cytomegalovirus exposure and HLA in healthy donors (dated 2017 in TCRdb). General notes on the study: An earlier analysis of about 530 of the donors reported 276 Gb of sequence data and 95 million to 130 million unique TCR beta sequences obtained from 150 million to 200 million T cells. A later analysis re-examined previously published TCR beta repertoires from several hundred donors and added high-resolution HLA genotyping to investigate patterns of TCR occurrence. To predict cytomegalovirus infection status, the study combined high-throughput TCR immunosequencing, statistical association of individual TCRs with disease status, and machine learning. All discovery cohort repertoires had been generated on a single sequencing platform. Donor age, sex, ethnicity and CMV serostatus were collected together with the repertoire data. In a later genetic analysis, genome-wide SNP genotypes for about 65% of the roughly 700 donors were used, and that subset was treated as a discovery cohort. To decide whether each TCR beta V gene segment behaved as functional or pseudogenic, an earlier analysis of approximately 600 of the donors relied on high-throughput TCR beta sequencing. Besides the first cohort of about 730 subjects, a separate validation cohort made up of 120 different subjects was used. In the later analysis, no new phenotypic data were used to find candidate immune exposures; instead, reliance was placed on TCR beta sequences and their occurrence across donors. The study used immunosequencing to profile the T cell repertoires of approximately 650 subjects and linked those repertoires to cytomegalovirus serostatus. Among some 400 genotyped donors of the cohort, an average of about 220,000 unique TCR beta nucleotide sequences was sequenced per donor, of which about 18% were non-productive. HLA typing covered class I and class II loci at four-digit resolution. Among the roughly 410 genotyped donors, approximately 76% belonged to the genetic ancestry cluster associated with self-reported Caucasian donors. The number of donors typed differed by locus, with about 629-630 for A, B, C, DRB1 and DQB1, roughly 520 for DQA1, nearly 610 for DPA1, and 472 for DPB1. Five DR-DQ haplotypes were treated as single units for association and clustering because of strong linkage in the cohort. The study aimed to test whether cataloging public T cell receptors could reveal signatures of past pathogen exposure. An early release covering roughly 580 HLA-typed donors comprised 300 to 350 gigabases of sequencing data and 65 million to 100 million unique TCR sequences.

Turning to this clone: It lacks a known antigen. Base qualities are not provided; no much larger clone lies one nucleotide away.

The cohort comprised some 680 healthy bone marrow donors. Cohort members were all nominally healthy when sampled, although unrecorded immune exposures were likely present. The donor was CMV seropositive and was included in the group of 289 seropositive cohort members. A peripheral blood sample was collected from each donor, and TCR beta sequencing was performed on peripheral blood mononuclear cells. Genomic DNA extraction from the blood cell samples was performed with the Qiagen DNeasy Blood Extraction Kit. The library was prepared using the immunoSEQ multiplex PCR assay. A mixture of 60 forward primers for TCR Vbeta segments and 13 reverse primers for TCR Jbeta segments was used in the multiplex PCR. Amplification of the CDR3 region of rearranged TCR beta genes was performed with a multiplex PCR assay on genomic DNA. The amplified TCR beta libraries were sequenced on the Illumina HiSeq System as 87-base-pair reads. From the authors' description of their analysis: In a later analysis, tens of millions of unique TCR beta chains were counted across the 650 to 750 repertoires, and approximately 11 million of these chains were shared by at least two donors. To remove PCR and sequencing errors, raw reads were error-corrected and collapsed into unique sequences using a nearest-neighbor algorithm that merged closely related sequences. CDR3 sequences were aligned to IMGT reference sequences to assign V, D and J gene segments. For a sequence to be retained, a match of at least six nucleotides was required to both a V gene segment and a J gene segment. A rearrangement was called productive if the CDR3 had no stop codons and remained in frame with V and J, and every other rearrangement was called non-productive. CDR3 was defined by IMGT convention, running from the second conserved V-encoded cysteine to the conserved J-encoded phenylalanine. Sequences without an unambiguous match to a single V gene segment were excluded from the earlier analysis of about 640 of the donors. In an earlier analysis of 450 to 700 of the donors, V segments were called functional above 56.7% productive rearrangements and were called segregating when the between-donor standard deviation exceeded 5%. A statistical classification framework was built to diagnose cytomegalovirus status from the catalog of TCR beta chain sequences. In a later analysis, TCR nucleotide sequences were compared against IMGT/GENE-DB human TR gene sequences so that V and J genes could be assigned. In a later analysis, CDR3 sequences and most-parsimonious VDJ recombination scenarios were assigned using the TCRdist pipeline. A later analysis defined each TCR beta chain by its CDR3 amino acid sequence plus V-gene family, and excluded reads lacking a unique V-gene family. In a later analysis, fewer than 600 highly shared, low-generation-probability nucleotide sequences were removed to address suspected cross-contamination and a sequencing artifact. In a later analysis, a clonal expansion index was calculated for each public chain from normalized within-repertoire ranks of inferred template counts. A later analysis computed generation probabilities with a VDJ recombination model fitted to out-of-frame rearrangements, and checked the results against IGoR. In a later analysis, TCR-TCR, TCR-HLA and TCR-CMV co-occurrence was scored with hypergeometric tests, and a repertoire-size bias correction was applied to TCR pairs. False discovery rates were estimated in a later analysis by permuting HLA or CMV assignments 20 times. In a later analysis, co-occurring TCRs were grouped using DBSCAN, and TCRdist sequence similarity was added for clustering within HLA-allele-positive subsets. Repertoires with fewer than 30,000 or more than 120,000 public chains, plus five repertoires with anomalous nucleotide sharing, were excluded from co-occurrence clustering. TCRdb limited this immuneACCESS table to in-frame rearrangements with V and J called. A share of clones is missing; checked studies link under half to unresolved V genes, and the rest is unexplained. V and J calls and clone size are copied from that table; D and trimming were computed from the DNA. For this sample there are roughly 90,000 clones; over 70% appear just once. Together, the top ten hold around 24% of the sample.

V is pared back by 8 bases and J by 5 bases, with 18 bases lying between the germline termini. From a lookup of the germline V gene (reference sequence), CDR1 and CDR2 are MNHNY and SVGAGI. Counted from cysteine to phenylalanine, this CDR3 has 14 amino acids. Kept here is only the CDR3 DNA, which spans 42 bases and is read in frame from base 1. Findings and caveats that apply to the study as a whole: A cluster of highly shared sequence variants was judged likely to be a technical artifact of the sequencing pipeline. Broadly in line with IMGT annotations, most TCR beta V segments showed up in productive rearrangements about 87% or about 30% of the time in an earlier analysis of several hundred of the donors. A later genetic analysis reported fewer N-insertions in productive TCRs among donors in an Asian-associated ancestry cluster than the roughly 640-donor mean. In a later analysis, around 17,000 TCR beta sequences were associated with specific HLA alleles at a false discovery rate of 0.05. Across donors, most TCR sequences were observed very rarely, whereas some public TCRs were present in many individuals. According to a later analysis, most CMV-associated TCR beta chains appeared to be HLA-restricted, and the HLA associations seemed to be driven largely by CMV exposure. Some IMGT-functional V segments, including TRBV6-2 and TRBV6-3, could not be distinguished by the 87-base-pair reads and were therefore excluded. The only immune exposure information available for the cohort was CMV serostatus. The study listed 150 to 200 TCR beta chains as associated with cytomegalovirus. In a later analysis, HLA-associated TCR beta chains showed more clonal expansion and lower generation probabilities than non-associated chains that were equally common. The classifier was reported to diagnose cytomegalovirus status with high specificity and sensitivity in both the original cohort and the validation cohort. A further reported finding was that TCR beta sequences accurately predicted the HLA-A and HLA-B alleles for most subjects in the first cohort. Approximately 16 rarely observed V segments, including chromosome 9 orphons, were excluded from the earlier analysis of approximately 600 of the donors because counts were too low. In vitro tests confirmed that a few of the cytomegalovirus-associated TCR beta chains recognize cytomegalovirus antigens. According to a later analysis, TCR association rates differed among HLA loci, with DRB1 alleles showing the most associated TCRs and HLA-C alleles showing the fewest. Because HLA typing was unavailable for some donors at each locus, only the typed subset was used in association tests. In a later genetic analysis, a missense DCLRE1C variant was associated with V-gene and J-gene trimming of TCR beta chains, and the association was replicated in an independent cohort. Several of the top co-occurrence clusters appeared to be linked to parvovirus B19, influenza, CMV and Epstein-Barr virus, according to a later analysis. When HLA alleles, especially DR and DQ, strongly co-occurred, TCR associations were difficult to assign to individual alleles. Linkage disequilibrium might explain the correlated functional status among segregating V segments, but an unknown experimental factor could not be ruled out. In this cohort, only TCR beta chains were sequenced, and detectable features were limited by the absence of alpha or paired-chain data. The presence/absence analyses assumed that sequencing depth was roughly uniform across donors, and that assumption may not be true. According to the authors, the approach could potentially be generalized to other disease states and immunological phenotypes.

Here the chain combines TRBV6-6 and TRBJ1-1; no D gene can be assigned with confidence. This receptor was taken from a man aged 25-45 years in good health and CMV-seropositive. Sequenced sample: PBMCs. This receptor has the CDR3 CASENHGVWTEAFF. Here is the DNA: TGTGCCAGCGAAAACCACGGGGTGTGGACTGAAGCTTTCTTT.